These 17 T cell receptor beta chains were sequenced from one sample in a study of molecular identifiers for immune sequencing clone quantification. TCRdb called the PCR reads again in MiXCR, with one record for every CDR3 protein. This sample has some 650,000 distinct CDR3 sequences, with around 20% found just once. The sample was naive CD8+ T cells from blood, with Jurkat cell RNA spiked in. Described subset: FACS-sorted CD8+CD4-CCR7+CD45RA+ naive T cells. Every receptor here comes from a human donor in good health. Some libraries in this study had Jurkat cell RNA spiked in.

As concerns this clonotype: A much larger clone lies one base from this, so it may be a read error. The CDR3 region has the DNA TGTGCCAGCAGCTCCGGACGGATGACGTACTACGAGCAGTACTTC. Translating gives CASSSGRMTYYEQYF. This chain uses TRBV7-2 with TRBJ2-7, with D hard to call. CDR1 is SGHTA, CDR2 FQGNSA, per germline. Trimming stripped 4 bases from V and 3 bases from J, with 16 bases between. There are 15 residues in the CDR3.

This clonotype was counted ten times or more. This chain connects TRBV6-5 to TRBJ2-1; 10 bases match TRBD2. The CDR3 is 15 amino acids. J gave up 4 bases and V 10 bases, and 10 bases lay outside the gene matches. Germline CDR1 reads MNHEY; CDR2 reads SVGAGI. CDR3 bases: TGTGCCACCCTCCGACTAGCGGGCTCTTACAATGAGCAGTTCTTC. This gives the protein CATLRLAGSYNEQFF.

The CDR3 here is CSADRGQETQYF. CDR3 in DNA: TGCAGCGCCGACAGGGGGCAAGAGACCCAGTACTTC. This chain links TRBV29-1 with TRBJ2-5, with TRBD1 matching 9 bases. This CDR3 comprises 12 residues. The J segment lost 2 bases and the V segment lost 7 bases, leaving 2 bases of the junction unmatched. Germline V lookup: CDR1 SQVTM, CDR2 ANQGSEA.

This clonotype was seen a handful of times. This sequence joins TRBV9 and TRBJ2-3; D gene ambiguous. V shed 3 bases and J shed 0 bases, with 5 bases lying between them. The CDR3 runs 13 residues. The germline gives CDR1 SGDLS, CDR2 YYNGEE. CDR3 nucleotide sequence: TGTGCCAGCAGCGCGTTTAGCACAGATACGCAGTATTTT. Residues: CASSAFSTDTQYF.

The sample holds many counts of this clonotype. V and J are TRBV6-5 and TRBJ2-7; tentative D call: TRBD2 (5 bases). CDR3 length: 17 amino acids. Trimming removed 0 bases at V and 4 bases at J, with 19 bases between. CDR1 and CDR2 from the germline V gene are MNHEY and SVGAGI. The CDR3 nucleotides are TGTGCCAGCAGTTACTCGACCAGTGGGCGGTCGGGGTACGAGCAGTACTTC. Its translation is CASSYSTSGRSGYEQYF.

There are many counts of this clonotype. The chain joins TRBV28 to TRBJ1-1, with a tentative D call TRBD1 (6 bases). The CDR3 has 13 amino acids. Trimming stripped 2 bases from V and 7 bases from J, with 11 bases between. Germline CDR1 MDHEN, CDR2 SYDVKM. CDR3 in amino acids: CASSLIGQLEAFF. The CDR3 nucleotides read TGTGCCAGCAGTTTAATCGGACAGCTTGAAGCTTTCTTT.

A word on this clonotype: Since a much larger clone is just one base distant, this may be a read error. V gene TRBV27 combines with J gene TRBJ2-3; a possible D gene is TRBD1 (6 bases). This CDR3 is 13 amino acids long. Germline CDR1 MNHEY, CDR2 SMNVEV (reference sequence). CDR3 DNA: TGTGCCAGCAGCCCGTGGGACACAGATACGCTGTATTTT. This codes for CASSPWDTDTLYF.

Ten or more counts support this clonotype. V usage is TRBV4-3 and J usage is TRBJ2-2; D may be TRBD2 (5 bases). The germline CDR1 and CDR2 sequences are LGHNA and YSLEER. Trimming removed 6 bases from V and 5 bases from J, with 13 bases in between. The CDR3 is made up of 14 amino acids. The CDR3 region has the DNA TGCGCCAGCAGTCCGGCTAGCTGGACCGGGGAGCTGTTTTTT. Its protein product is CASSPASWTGELFF.

This clonotype was observed at least ten times. V usage is TRBV7-2 and J usage is TRBJ1-3, with D uncertain. V lost 3 bases, J lost 0 bases, and 15 bases lay in between. This CDR3 is built from 17 residues. Per germline, CDR1 SGHTA and CDR2 FQGNSA. The CDR3 is CASSLKGDSLSGNTIYF. CDR3 sequence (DNA): TGTGCCAGCAGCTTGAAGGGAGACTCTCTCTCTGGAAACACCATATATTTT.

The sample holds many counts of this clonotype. The chain joins TRBV19 to TRBJ2-5; TRBD2 matches 9 bases. The CDR3 extends over 15 amino acids. V lost 6 bases and J lost 4; bases outside the gene matches: 9. Germline CDR1 reads LNHDA; CDR2 reads SQIVND (reference sequence). CDR3 DNA: TGTGCCAGTAGACCAAAAGCGGGGGGCCCAGAGACCCAGTACTTC. Amino acids: CASRPKAGGPETQYF.

To note about this clonotype: A much larger clone sits a single nucleotide away, making a read error possible. A read error is likely, as this CDR3 ends without the conserved phenylalanine or tryptophan. The chain employs TRBV29-1 and TRBJ1-2; 8 bases are a match to TRBD1. Germline V gene lookup returns CDR1 SQVTM and CDR2 ANQGSEA. J gave up 3 bases and V 3 bases, and 3 bases lay outside the gene matches. The CDR3 loop spans 13 amino acids. CDR3 in amino acids: CSVEDRVDYGYTL. The CDR3, as DNA: TGCAGCGTTGAGGACAGGGTAGACTATGGCTACACCCTC.

There are many counts of this clonotype. This chain connects TRBV7-9 to TRBJ1-4; 10 bases line up with TRBD1. V was clipped by 2 bases and J by 4 bases; unmatched bases: 4. Looked up from germline, CDR1 is SEHNR and CDR2 is FQNEAQ (reference sequence). There are 16 residues in the CDR3. CDR3 sequence reads: CASSLRDRGLNEKLFF. CDR3 DNA sequence: TGTGCCAGCAGCTTACGGGACAGGGGCCTTAATGAAAAACTGTTTTTT.

Regarding this clonotype: Mismatch with germline at one junction end may stem from a read error. The chain links TRBV7-8 to TRBJ1-2; tentatively, D is TRBD1 (6 bases). The CDR3 totals 15 residues. Germline assignment: CDR1 SGHVS and CDR2 FQNEAQ. The CDR3, as DNA: TGTGCCAGCAGCTCACTTCAGGGGCCGGACTATGGCTACGCCTTC. It translates to CASSSLQGPDYGYAF.

This clonotype was seen at least ten times. This chain connects TRBV12-3 or TRBV12-4 to TRBJ1-4; D gene ambiguous. The CDR3 consists of 13 residues. V lost 11 bases to trimming and J lost 0 bases, with 10 bases between them. CDR3 DNA: TGTGCCTCCCGATATGCAACTAATGAAAAACTGTTTTTT. It translates to CASRYATNEKLFF.

This clonotype has just a few counts. This chain links TRBV6-2 or TRBV6-3 with TRBJ2-2; 12 bases match TRBD2. The CDR3 is 22 amino acids. Germline loops: CDR1 MNHEY, CDR2 SVGEGT. V trimming: 1 base; J trimming: 0 bases; junction bases outside the gene matches: 15. The chain's CDR3 is CASSYLFSAPRTSGANTGELFF. In DNA, the CDR3 is TGTGCCAGCAGTTACTTATTTTCTGCCCCGAGGACTAGCGGGGCGAACACCGGGGAGCTGTTTTTT.

V is TRBV7-9 and J is TRBJ1-1; D gene uncertain. Trimming removed 10 bases from V and 2 bases from J, with 20 bases in between. CDR1 and CDR2 from the germline V gene are SEHNR and FQNEAQ (reference sequence). The CDR3 length is 15 residues. The CDR3 region has the DNA TGTGCCACGCACCCATCCGGAGATCTAAACACTGAAGCTTTCTTT. Amino acids: CATHPSGDLNTEAFF.

Ten or more counts support this clonotype. The chain couples TRBV5-4 to TRBJ2-5; D gene ambiguous. The V end was cut by 5 bases, the J end by 4 bases, with 15 bases between. Germline V gives CDR1 SGHNT, CDR2 YYREEE (reference sequence). This CDR3 has 14 residues. As DNA, the CDR3 is TGTGCCAGCAGTACGTATCACCAAGCAGAGACCCAGTACTTC. Residues: CASSTYHQAETQYF. The full variable domain, completed using reference TRBV5-4 and TRBJ2-5, is ETGVTQSPTHLIKTRGQQVTLRCSSQSGHNTVSWYQQALGQGPQFIFQYYREEENGRGNFPPRFSGLQFPNYSSELNVNALELDDSALYLCASSTYHQAETQYFGPGTRLLVL.